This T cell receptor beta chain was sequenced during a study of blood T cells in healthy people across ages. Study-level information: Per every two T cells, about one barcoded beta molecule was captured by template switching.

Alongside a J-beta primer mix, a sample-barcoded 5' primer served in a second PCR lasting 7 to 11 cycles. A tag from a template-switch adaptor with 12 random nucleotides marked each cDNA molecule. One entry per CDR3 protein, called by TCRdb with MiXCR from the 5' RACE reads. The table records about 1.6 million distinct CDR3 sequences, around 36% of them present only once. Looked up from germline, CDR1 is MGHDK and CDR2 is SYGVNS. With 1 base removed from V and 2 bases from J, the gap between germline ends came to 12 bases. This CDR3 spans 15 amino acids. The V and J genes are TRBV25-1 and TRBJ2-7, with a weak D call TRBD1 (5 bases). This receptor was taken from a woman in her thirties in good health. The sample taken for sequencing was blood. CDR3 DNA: TGTGCCAGCAGTGAATCAAGGGGCCGCACCTACGAGCAGTACTTC. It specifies CASSESRGRTYEQYF.